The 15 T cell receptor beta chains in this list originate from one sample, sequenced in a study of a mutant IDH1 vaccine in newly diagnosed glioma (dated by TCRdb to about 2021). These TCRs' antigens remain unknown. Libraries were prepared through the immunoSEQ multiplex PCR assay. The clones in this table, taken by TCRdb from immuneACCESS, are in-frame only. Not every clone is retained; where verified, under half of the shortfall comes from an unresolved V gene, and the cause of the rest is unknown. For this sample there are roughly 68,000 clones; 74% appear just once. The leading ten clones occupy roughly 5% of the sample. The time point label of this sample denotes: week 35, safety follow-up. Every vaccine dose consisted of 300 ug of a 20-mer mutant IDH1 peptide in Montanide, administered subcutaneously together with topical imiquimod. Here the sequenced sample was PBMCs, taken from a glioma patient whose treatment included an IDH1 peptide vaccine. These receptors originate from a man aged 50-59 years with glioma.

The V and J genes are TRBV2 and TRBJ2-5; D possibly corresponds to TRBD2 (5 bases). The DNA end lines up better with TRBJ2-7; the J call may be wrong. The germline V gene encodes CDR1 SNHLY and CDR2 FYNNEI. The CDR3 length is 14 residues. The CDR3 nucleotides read TGTGCCAGCAGTGAAGGGACGGGGAGCTACGAGCAGTACTTC. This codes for CASSEGTGSYEQYF.

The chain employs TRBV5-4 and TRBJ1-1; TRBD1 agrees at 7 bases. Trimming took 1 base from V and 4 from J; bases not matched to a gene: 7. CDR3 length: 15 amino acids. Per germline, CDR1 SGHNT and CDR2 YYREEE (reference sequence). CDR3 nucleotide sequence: TGTGCCAGCAGCTTGCAGGGGGTCCTGGGCACTGAAGCTTTCTTT. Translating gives CASSLQGVLGTEAFF.

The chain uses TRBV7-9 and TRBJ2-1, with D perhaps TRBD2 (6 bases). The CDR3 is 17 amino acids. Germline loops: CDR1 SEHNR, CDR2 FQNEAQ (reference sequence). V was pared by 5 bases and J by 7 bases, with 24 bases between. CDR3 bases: TGTGCCAGCAGCCTATACGTGGGAGGCTACGAAGGGAATGAGCAGTTCTTC. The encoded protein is CASSLYVGGYEGNEQFF.

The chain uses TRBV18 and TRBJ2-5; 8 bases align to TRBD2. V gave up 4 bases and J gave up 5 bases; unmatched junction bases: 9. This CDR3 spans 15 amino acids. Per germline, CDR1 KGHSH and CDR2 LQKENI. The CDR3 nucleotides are TGTGCCAGCTCACTTTCCGGGACTAGGGGGGAGACCCAGTACTTC. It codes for CASSLSGTRGETQYF.

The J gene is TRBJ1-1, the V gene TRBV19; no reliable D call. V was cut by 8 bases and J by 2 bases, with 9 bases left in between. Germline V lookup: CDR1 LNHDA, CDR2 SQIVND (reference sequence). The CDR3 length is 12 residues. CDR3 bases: TGTGCCAGTTGTAAAGGCAACACTGAAGCTTTCTTT. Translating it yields CASCKGNTEAFF.

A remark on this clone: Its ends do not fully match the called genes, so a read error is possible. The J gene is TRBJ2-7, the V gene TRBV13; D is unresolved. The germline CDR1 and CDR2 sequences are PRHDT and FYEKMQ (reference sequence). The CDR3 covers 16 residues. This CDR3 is CTSSLSRQLRVYEQYF. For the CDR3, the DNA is TGTACCAGCAGCTTATCAAGGCAACTTAGAGTTTACGAGCAGTACTTC.

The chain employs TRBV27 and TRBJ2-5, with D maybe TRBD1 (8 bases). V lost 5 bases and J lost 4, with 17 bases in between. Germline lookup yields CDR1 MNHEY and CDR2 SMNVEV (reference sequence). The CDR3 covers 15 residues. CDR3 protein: CASSPPGGGGETQYF. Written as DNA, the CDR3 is TGTGCCAGCAGTCCTCCAGGGGGCGGGGGAGAGACCCAGTACTTC.

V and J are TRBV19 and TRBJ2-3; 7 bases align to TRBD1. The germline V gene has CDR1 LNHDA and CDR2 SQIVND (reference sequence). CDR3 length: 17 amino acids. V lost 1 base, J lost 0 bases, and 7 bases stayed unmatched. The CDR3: CASSIAVDRVSTDTQYF. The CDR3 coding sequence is TGTGCCAGTAGTATAGCCGTTGACAGGGTCAGCACAGATACGCAGTATTTT.

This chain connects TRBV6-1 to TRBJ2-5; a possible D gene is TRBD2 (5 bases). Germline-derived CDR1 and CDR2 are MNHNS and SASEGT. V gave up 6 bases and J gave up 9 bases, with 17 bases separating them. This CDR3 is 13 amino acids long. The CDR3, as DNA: TGTGCCAGCAGGGGCCCCCTCGGCGGGTCCCAGTACTTC. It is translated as CASRGPLGGSQYF.

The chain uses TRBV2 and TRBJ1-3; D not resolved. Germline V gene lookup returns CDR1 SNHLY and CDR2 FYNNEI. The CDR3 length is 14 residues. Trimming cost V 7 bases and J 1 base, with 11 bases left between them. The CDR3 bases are TGTGCCAGCAATCGACCGTCGTCTGGAAACACCATATATTTT. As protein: CASNRPSSGNTIYF. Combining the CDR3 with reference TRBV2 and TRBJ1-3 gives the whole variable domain EPEVTQTPSHQVTQMGQEVILRCVPISNHLYFYWYRQILGQKVEFLVSFYNNEISEKSEIFDDQFSVERPDGSNFTLKIRSTKLEDSAMYFCASNRPSSGNTIYFGEGSWLTVV.

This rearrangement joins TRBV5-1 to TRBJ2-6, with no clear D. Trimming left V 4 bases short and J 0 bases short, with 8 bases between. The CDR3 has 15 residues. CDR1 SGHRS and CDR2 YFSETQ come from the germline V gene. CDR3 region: CASSTPPSGANVLTF. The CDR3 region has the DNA TGCGCCAGCAGCACACCCCCCTCTGGGGCCAACGTCCTGACTTTC.

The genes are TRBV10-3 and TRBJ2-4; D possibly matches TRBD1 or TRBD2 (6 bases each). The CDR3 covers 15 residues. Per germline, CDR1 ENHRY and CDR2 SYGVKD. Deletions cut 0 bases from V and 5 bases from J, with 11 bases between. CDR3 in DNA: TGTGCCATCAGTGAGTCGAACGGGGGCGAAAACATTCAGTACTTC. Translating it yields CAISESNGGENIQYF.

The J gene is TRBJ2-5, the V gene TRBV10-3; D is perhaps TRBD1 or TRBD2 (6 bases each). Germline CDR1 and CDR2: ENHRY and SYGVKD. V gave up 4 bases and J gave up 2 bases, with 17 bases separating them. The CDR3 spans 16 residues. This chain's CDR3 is CAISARLGGRQETQYF. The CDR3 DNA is TGTGCCATCAGTGCAAGGTTAGGGGGGAGACAAGAGACCCAGTACTTC.

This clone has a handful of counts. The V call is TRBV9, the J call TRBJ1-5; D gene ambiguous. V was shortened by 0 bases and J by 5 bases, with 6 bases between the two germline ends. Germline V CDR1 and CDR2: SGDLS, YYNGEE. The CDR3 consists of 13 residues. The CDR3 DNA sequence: TGTGCCAGCAGCGTAGACGGTCATCAGCCCCAGCATTTT. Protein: CASSVDGHQPQHF.

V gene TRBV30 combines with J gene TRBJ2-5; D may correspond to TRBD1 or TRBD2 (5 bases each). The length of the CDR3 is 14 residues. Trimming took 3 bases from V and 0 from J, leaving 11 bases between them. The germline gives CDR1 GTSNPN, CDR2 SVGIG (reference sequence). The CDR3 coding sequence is TGTGCCTGGAGCCCAGGGACGTACCAAGAGACCCAGTACTTC. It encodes CAWSPGTYQETQYF.